Listed here are 26 T cell receptor beta chains from one sample, sequenced in a study of T-cell reconstitution after alpha-beta-depleted transplantation in children. It was with unique molecular identifiers that the TCRbeta library was prepared. TCRdb fed the PCR reads into MiXCR, producing one record per CDR3 protein. The sample has approximately 420,000 distinct CDR3 sequences; approximately 11% are singletons. This specimen was PBMCs from the stem cell graft donor, taken from the stem cell graft. The receptors originated from a human donor who donated a stem cell graft to a child with acute myeloid leukemia.

This clonotype was detected a few times. V and J are TRBV27 and TRBJ2-5; D may be TRBD2 (6 bases). The V gene lost 5 bases and the J gene lost 2 bases, with 18 bases spanning the gap. CDR1 and CDR2 from the germline V gene are MNHEY and SMNVEV (reference sequence). The CDR3 has 16 amino acids. CDR3 residues: CASSKLQAGAQETQYF. Here the CDR3 DNA reads TGTGCCAGCAGTAAACTACAAGCGGGCGCGCAAGAGACCCAGTACTTC.

This clonotype was observed a handful of times. The V gene is TRBV6-5, the J gene TRBJ2-5; D remains unclear. Trimming stripped 3 bases from V and 2 bases from J, with 10 bases between. Germline CDR1 MNHEY, CDR2 SVGAGI. This CDR3 has 14 residues. The CDR3 is CASSYLPIQETQYF. The CDR3 DNA is TGTGCCAGCAGTTATCTCCCGATTCAAGAGACCCAGTACTTC.

The J gene is TRBJ2-7, the V gene TRBV20-1, with D maybe TRBD2 (6 bases). This CDR3 contains 13 residues. Looked up from germline, CDR1 is DFQATT and CDR2 is SNEGSKA (reference sequence). V was trimmed by 8 bases and J by 3 bases, leaving 17 bases between them. The CDR3 is CSIRGITGYEQYF. The CDR3 region has the DNA TGCAGTATTCGCGGGATAACAGGCTACGAGCAGTACTTC.

This clonotype has at least ten counts. The rearrangement joins TRBV20-1 to TRBJ2-3, with D perhaps matching TRBD1 (6 bases). The V and J ends lost 7 bases and 7 bases respectively, with 21 bases between them. The CDR3 is made up of 14 amino acids. The germline gives CDR1 DFQATT, CDR2 SNEGSKA (reference sequence). DNA for the CDR3: TGCAGTGGAGAGGTACAGGGAAATATACATACGCAGTATTTT. Encoded protein: CSGEVQGNIHTQYF.

The rearrangement uses TRBV20-1 and TRBJ1-2, with 8 nucleotides matching TRBD1. J lost 4 bases, V lost 5 bases, and 9 bases had no gene match. The CDR3 length is 14 residues. Germline V gene sequence: CDR1 DFQATT, CDR2 SNEGSKA (reference sequence). CDR3 amino acids: CSAEQGALGYGYTF. CDR3 bases: TGCAGTGCTGAGCAGGGGGCGCTCGGCTATGGCTACACCTTC.

The chain joins TRBV20-1 to TRBJ2-1; D perhaps matches TRBD2 (7 bases). V was cut by 2 bases and J by 2 bases, with 22 bases left in between. CDR3 length equals 18 residues. Germline CDR1 and CDR2: DFQATT and SNEGSKA (reference sequence). This CDR3 is CSARKALGGGRTYNEQFF. In DNA form, the CDR3 reads TGCAGTGCTAGAAAGGCCCTAGGGGGGGGCCGAACCTACAATGAGCAGTTCTTC.

The chain is built from TRBV11-2 and TRBJ2-7, with TRBD1 identical over 11 bases. CDR1 is SGHAT, CDR2 FQNNGV, per germline. V lost 2 bases and J lost 5; bases outside the gene matches: 5. This CDR3 spans 15 amino acids. CDR3 in amino acids: CASSLTRTGGNEQYF. CDR3 nucleotides: TGTGCCAGCAGCTTAACAAGGACAGGGGGCAACGAGCAGTACTTC.

In this sample, this clonotype turned up a few times. The chain recombines TRBV20-1 with TRBJ1-3, with a tentative D call TRBD1 (6 bases). The CDR3 covers 16 residues. V was clipped by 1 base and J by 0 bases, with 13 bases between them. In germline, CDR1 is DFQATT, CDR2 SNEGSKA (reference sequence). CDR3 protein: CSARAQGPFSGNTIYF. The CDR3 DNA is TGCAGTGCTAGAGCACAGGGCCCTTTCTCTGGAAACACCATATATTTT.

Concerning this clonotype itself: A much larger clone is a single base away; this may be a read error. The V gene is TRBV3-1, the J gene TRBJ2-5; D possibly corresponds to TRBD1 (6 bases). The CDR3 contains 13 residues. The germline V gene encodes CDR1 LGHDT and CDR2 YNNKEL (reference sequence). Trimming stripped 0 bases from V and 5 bases from J, with 7 bases between. In DNA, the CDR3 is TGTGCCAGCAGCCAAGACACAGGGGAGACCCAGTACTTC. This encodes CASSQDTGETQYF.

Ten or more counts support this clonotype. The rearrangement uses TRBV10-3 and TRBJ2-6; D unresolved. Germline CDR1 ENHRY, CDR2 SYGVKD. Trimming left V 1 base short and J 0 bases short, with 4 bases between. The CDR3 totals 15 residues. CDR3 sequence: CAISEWGSGANVLTF. CDR3 sequence (DNA): TGTGCCATCAGTGAGTGGGGCTCTGGGGCCAACGTCCTGACTTTC.

This clonotype turned up a few times. The gene calls are TRBV6-1 and TRBJ2-2; D is undetermined. The V end was cut by 6 bases, the J end by 0 bases, with 8 bases between. The CDR3 spans 14 residues. CDR1 and CDR2 (germline): MNHNS, SASEGT. The CDR3 DNA reads TGTGCCAGCAGGGCGACCGCGAACACCGGGGAGCTGTTTTTT. Translation: CASRATANTGELFF.

The genes are TRBV5-4 and TRBJ2-3; 11 nucleotides match TRBD2. Germline values: CDR1 SGHNT, CDR2 YYREEE (reference sequence). V lost 4 bases, J lost 1 base, and 5 bases stayed unmatched. The CDR3 sequence is 16 residues long. CDR3 bases: TGTGCCAGCAGCCAAGGGACTAGCGGCCGCACAGATACGCAGTATTTT. Its protein is CASSQGTSGRTDTQYF.

The V call is TRBV6-2 or TRBV6-3, the J call TRBJ2-5, with D hard to call. CDR1 is MNHEY and CDR2 is SVGEGT in the germline V gene. V was pared by 0 bases and J by 5 bases, with 13 bases between. CDR3 length equals 15 residues. The CDR3 coding sequence is TGTGCCAGCAGTTACTCCCCGACTTCAATTGAGACCCAGTACTTC. Translating gives CASSYSPTSIETQYF.

There are a few counts of this clonotype. V usage is TRBV10-3 and J usage is TRBJ2-3, with D unresolved. Germline V lookup: CDR1 ENHRY, CDR2 SYGVKD. V lost 4 bases and J 2 bases, leaving 4 bases between the germline ends. The CDR3 runs to 12 residues. CDR3 residues: CAISAATDTQYF. In DNA form, the CDR3 reads TGTGCCATCAGTGCAGCCACAGATACGCAGTATTTT.

This clonotype turned up a few times. V and J are TRBV15 and TRBJ2-1, with D possibly matching TRBD2 (5 bases). From germline, CDR1 is LNHNV and CDR2 YYDKDF (reference sequence). The CDR3 totals 12 residues. V was clipped by 0 bases and J by 9 bases, with 6 bases between them. The CDR3 sequence: CATSRERVEQFF. In nucleotides, the CDR3 is TGTGCCACCAGCAGAGAGCGGGTTGAGCAGTTCTTC. Filled out from reference TRBV15 and TRBJ2-1, the complete variable domain reads DAMVIQNPRYQVTQFGKPVTLSCSQTLNHNVMYWYQQKSSQAPKLLFHYYDKDFNNEADTPDNFQSRRPNTSFCFLDIRSPGLGDTAMYLCATSRERVEQFFGPGTRLTVL.

V is TRBV7-8 and J is TRBJ2-2; TRBD2 is a possible D gene (6 bases). Trimming took 10 bases from V and 6 from J, leaving 18 bases between them. Germline CDR1 SGHVS, CDR2 FQNEAQ. This CDR3 spans 14 amino acids. CDR3 protein: CANKISGRPGELFF. The CDR3 region has the DNA TGTGCCAACAAGATCAGCGGGCGTCCCGGGGAGCTGTTTTTT.

This clonotype was recorded many times. The chain carries TRBV29-1 and TRBJ2-1; 12 positions match TRBD2. The CDR3 is made up of 16 amino acids. Germline assignment: CDR1 SQVTM and CDR2 ANQGSEA. The V segment lost 0 bases and the J segment 6 bases; nucleotides outside the gene matches: 6. The CDR3 sequence is CSVEDPTSGSRNEQFF. CDR3 sequence (DNA): TGCAGCGTTGAAGATCCGACTAGCGGGAGCCGCAATGAGCAGTTCTTC.

Many counts were recorded for this clonotype. V and J are TRBV18 and TRBJ1-3; no firm D call. Trimming shortened V by 1 base and J by 0 bases, and 7 bases separated the two germline ends. CDR1 is KGHSH, CDR2 LQKENI, per germline. The length of the CDR3 is 15 residues. CDR3 coding DNA: TGTGCCAGCTCACCACGGGAGTTCTCTGGAAACACCATATATTTT. It translates to CASSPREFSGNTIYF. The entire variable domain, with the rest obtained from reference TRBV18 and TRBJ1-3, is as follows: NAGVMQNPRHLVRRRGQEARLRCSPMKGHSHVYWYRQLPEEGLKFMVYLQKENIIDESGMPKERFSAEFPKEGPSILRIQQVVRGDSAAYFCASSPREFSGNTIYFGEGSWLTVV.

The CDR3 sequence is CASSLAGDRDYEQYF. CDR3 DNA: TGTGCCAGCAGCTTGGCCGGCGACAGGGACTACGAGCAGTACTTC. The chain carries TRBV5-7 and TRBJ2-7, with TRBD1 identical over 7 bases. TRBV5-7 is reported as an ORF; its role is uncertain. The CDR3 has 15 amino acids. J was trimmed by 3 bases and V by 0 bases; bases with no gene match: 6.

The chain links TRBV5-1 to TRBJ2-7, with TRBD1 matching over 9 bases. V was pared by 5 bases and J by 1 base, with 7 bases of the junction left unmatched. The CDR3 sequence is 15 residues long. Per the germline V gene, CDR1 is SGHRS and CDR2 is YFSETQ. The CDR3 protein is CASRAAGTGSYEQYF. CDR3 DNA: TGCGCCAGCAGAGCCGCCGGGACAGGGTCCTACGAGCAGTACTTC. The complete variable domain, with remaining parts taken from reference TRBV5-1 and TRBJ2-7, reads KAGVTQTPRYLIKTRGQQVTLSCSPISGHRSVSWYQQTPGQGLQFLFEYFSETQRNKGNFPGRFSGRQFSNSRSEMNVSTLELGDSALYLCASRAAGTGSYEQYFGPGTRLTVT.

The chain uses TRBV12-5 and TRBJ2-7; weak D call: TRBD2 (5 bases). This CDR3 spans 14 amino acids. The V gene lost 5 bases and the J gene lost 2 bases, with 13 bases spanning the gap. Germline CDR1 and CDR2: LGHNT and FRNRAP. The DNA of the CDR3 is TGTGCTAGTGGTCTGGGAGTTAACCCCTACGAGCAGTACTTC. It encodes CASGLGVNPYEQYF.

A few counts support this clonotype. The V call is TRBV10-2, the J call TRBJ2-3; D possibly corresponds to TRBD2 (5 bases). The CDR3 extends over 15 amino acids. Trimming stripped 5 bases from V and 0 bases from J, with 12 bases between. Per the germline V gene, CDR1 is WSHSY and CDR2 is SAAADI. CDR3: CASSKLGTSTDTQYF. CDR3 in DNA: TGCGCCAGCAGTAAACTAGGTACTAGCACAGATACGCAGTATTTT.

This sequence joins TRBV5-1 and TRBJ2-7, with 10 positions matching TRBD1. V was clipped by 4 bases and J by 5 bases; unmatched bases: 9. The CDR3 contains 15 residues. CDR1 SGHRS and CDR2 YFSETQ come from the germline V gene. CDR3 residues: CASSNPGTGVHEQYF. In DNA, the CDR3 is TGCGCCAGCAGCAACCCCGGGACAGGGGTCCACGAGCAGTACTTC.

This clonotype turned up a few times. The chain is built from TRBV29-1 and TRBJ2-7; TRBD1 agrees at 9 bases. CDR1 SQVTM and CDR2 ANQGSEA come from the germline V gene. Germline trimming cut 8 bases from V and 0 bases from J; bases unmatched to any gene: 17. CDR3 length: 17 amino acids. CDR3 bases: TGCAGCACAACAACCGGGACAGGGAACCCTATCTCCTACGAGCAGTACTTC. It translates to CSTTTGTGNPISYEQYF.

This clonotype was seen a few times. The chain employs TRBV6-5 and TRBJ1-2; TRBD1 matches at 11 bases. Trimming at V came to 2 bases and at J to 4 bases, leaving 3 bases not matched to a gene. The germline CDR1 and CDR2 sequences are MNHEY and SVGAGI. The CDR3 extends over 15 amino acids. The CDR3 sequence is CASSYRDRGGYGYTF. In DNA form, the CDR3 reads TGTGCCAGCAGTTACCGGGACAGGGGGGGCTATGGCTACACCTTC.

This chain joins TRBV6-5 and TRBJ2-1; 9 bases align to TRBD2. The J segment lost 4 bases and the V segment lost 2 bases, leaving 3 bases of the junction unmatched. The V gene's germline CDR1 is MNHEY and CDR2 SVGAGI. CDR3 size: 15 residues. CDR3 coding DNA: TGTGCCAGCAGTTACGCGGCGGGGGGGTACAATGAGCAGTTCTTC. This gives the protein CASSYAAGGYNEQFF.